The present TCR beta chain was sequenced within a study of immune cell composition in non-small cell lung cancer. Normal lung was sampled as far from the tumour as possible, at least 3 cm. Repertoires were generated with immunoSEQ multiplex PCR, while TCRdb's copy carries only in-frame clones and drops some. The table shows approximately 2,200 clones, with 60% to 80% occurring only once. V gave up 6 bases and J gave up 2 bases, with 14 bases separating them. Germline CDR1 reads MNHNS; CDR2 reads SASEGT. CDR3 length: 14 amino acids. Material: non-adjacent lung tissue. This TCR was sampled from a human donor with non-small cell lung cancer. The chain has TRBV6-1 and TRBJ2-7, with D maybe TRBD1 (5 bases). The CDR3 region is CASRLSTATYEQYF. CDR3 nucleotides: TGTGCCAGCAGGCTCTCGACAGCCACCTACGAGCAGTACTTC.